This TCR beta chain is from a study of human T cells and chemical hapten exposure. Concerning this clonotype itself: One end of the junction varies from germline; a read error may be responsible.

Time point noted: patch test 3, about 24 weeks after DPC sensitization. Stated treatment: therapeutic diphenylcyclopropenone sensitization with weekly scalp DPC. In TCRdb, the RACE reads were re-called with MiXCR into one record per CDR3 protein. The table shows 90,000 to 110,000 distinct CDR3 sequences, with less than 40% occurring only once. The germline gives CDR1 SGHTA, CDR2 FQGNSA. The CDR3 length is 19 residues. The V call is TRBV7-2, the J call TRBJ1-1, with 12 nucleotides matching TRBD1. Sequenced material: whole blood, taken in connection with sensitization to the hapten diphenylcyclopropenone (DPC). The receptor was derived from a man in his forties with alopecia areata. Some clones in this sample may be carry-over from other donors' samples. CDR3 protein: CASSLVGQGAWRLKTEAFF. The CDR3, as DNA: TGTGCCAGCAGCTTGGTGGGACAGGGGGCGTGGAGGTTGAAGACTGAAGCTTTCTTT.